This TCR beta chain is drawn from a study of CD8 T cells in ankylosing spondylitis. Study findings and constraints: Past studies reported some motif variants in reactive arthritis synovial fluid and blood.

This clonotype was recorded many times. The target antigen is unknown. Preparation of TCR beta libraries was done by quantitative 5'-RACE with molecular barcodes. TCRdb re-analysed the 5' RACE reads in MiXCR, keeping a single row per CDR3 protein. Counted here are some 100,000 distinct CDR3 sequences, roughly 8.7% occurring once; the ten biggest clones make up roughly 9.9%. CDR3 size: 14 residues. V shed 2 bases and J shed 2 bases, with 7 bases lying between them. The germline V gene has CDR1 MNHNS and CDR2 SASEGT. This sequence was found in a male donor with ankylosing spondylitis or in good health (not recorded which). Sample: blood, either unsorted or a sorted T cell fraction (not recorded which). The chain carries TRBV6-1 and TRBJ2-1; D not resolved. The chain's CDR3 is CASSELSAYNEQFF. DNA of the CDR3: TGTGCCAGCAGTGAACTCAGCGCCTACAATGAGCAGTTCTTC.